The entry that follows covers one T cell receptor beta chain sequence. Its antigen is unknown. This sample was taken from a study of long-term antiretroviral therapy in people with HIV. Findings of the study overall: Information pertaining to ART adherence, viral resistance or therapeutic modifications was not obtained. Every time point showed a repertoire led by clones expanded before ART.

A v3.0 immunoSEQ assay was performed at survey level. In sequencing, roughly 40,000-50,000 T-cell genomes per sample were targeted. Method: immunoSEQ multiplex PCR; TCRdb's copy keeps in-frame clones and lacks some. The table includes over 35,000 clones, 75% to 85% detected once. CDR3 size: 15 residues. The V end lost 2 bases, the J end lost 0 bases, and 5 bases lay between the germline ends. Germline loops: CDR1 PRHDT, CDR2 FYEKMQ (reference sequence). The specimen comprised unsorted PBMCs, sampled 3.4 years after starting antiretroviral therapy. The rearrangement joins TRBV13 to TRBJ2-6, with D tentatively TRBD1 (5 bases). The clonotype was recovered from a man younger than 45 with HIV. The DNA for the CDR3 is TGTGCCAGCAGCTTAAGGGGCTCTGGGGCCAACGTCCTGACTTTC. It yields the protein CASSLRGSGANVLTF.